Given below is one T cell receptor beta chain in context. Its cognate antigen has yet to be identified. Per-base quality was not reported, and no clone a single base away is much larger than it. TCRbeta repertoires were sequenced from genomic DNA with the immunoSEQ hsTCRB assay version 4 in survey mode. For TCRbeta sequencing, genomic DNA was diluted to around 10 ng/uL, with up to 1 ug used per sample. Per the authors' processing: TCRbeta data analysis was done in ImmunoSeq Analyzer 3.0, and diversity was calculated on productive nucleotide rearrangements. Using the Immunarch R package, lower-bound TCR diversity was estimated with the improved Chao index and clonality was estimated with the Gini coefficient. Different nucleotide rearrangements encoding the same CDR3beta amino acid sequence were counted as distinct clonotypes. Differential abundance analysis found TCRbeta sequences that were significantly enriched in antigen-responding cells compared with anti-CD3/anti-CD28-activated cells. TCRs were clustered by predicted peptide-MHC specificity with GLIPH2, both within individual participants and across merged participant data sets. The table was pulled from immuneACCESS by TCRdb, which kept in-frame rearrangements only. Such tables lose some clones; where checked, under half of the loss comes from unresolved V genes, and the rest has no known cause. V, J and clone size were drawn from that table, and D and trimming were deduced from the DNA. Here the sample has roughly 48,000 clones; around 89% occur a single time. The top ten clones comprise over 0.45% of the sample.

The record originates from a study of persistence of HIV-infected CD4 T cells (dated by TCRdb to the early 2020s). For the study in its entirety: Suppressive ART had been received by participants for a median of roughly 8 years. Apart from two participants who underwent leukapheresis at a single time point, peripheral blood samples of up to about 180 mL were collected from participants at multiple time points. Anti-CD3/anti-CD28 stimulation activated a higher proportion of cells, with a lower memory fraction, than antigen stimulation. The study isolated CMV- and HIV-1 Gag-responding CD4+ T cells from ART-treated individuals to examine antigen-driven clonal expansion of HIV-1-infected cells. The clonality of all cells in each sorted population was assessed by TCRbeta sequencing, whereas the clonality of infected cells was assessed by proviral sequencing. The TCR cluster analysis across participants included roughly eight participants for CMV and six or seven participants for Gag.

Explained via the paper, the treatment or condition label denotes: suppressive antiretroviral therapy. As a nonspecific positive control representing the CD4+ T cell repertoire, the cells were stimulated with anti-CD3/anti-CD28 magnetic beads. Sorting of responding CD4+ T cells was based on upregulation of both CD40 ligand and CD69. HIV-1-infected adults in whom suppressive ART had been started during chronic infection were enrolled as participants. For at least 4 years, the participants' plasma HIV-1 RNA had been undetectable, below 50 copies/mL. To be included, participants needed a CD4+ T cell count above 400 cells/uL and a positive CMV serology. Before stimulation, PBMCs were isolated using density centrifugation and depleted of CD8+ T cells. Stimulation of CD8-depleted PBMCs was carried out for 15 to 20 hours with anti-CD28/CD49d costimulation, CD40-blocking antibody and enfuvirtide, to prevent new infections. Sorting was done on either a Beckman Coulter MoFlo Legacy or an XDP sorter, and propidium iodide was used to exclude dead cells. Genomic DNA was extracted with the QIAamp DNA Mini Kit for samples above one million cells, otherwise with the Quick-DNA Microprep Kit.

Overall results and qualifications from the work: Bulk TCR analyses could not be restricted to the rare CMV-responding cells that actually carried HIV-1 proviruses. Antigen-responding cells were enriched for expanded CDR3beta sequences that were degenerate, which suggests that CD4+ responses to CMV and Gag underwent convergent selection. Only a small number of individuals took part in the study, and the range of antigens tested was limited. Significantly lower TCRbeta richness was observed in CMV- and Gag-responding cells than in anti-CD3/anti-CD28-responding cells, and higher oligoclonality was observed in CMV-responding cells than in CD3/CD28-stimulated and Gag-responding cells. Within the same sorted populations, how oligoclonal the TCRs were correlated with how oligoclonal the proviruses were.

The CDR3 runs 14 residues from the cysteine to the phenylalanine. The DNA shown is the 42-base CDR3, in frame from base 1. Via the germline V gene, CDR1 is SGHTA and CDR2 FQGNSA. V is reduced by 7 bases and J by 4 bases, leaving a spacing of 14 bases between them. The origin of this receptor is an adult woman with HIV who was CMV-seropositive. Here the chain combines TRBV7-2 and TRBJ1-3; there is no confident call for the D gene. The source material was CD4+ T cells sorted from PBMCs after roughly 18-hour stimulation, sampled from a patient who received antiretroviral therapy. What the cell subset or site label conveys for this sample: CD40L+CD69+ CD4 T cells responding to anti-CD3/anti-CD28 beads, representing the overall repertoire. In nucleotides, the sequence is TGTGCCAGCACCGACCGGCACTTGGGAAACACCATATATTTT. Its translation is CASTDRHLGNTIYF.